Listed below are T cell receptor beta chains from one sample, sequenced in a study of shared clonotypes between healthy human individuals. TCRdb's table, derived via immunoSEQ multiplex PCR, lists solely in-frame clones and lacks some. Found here are around 1.9 million clones, just over 90% of them singletons; the top ten hold under 2%. Source material: naive CD8+ T cells from PBMCs. These receptors came from a man between 18 and 35 years old in good health. Some clones in this sample may be carry-over from other donors' samples. The CDR3 runs from the conserved cysteine through the conserved F or W.

V gene	J gene	CDR3 protein
TRBV15	TRBJ2-5	CATSRDLGGFRTQYF
TRBV5-6	TRBJ2-4	CASSVGQLNKNIQYF
TRBV9	TRBJ1-4	CASSVDSGPRLFF
TRBV29-1	TRBJ1-2	CSAGTGPGYTF
TRBV28	TRBJ2-5	CASSLGGLETQYF
TRBV25-1	TRBJ1-4	CASSDYRHGLTNEKLFF
TRBV27	TRBJ2-1	CASSLVAGTIYNEQFF
TRBV27	TRBJ2-7	CASSFRDSRSYEQYF
TRBV5-1	TRBJ2-7	CASSLTTTGGAPYEQYF
TRBV7-9	TRBJ1-1	CASSLAPGPNTEAFF
TRBV7-8	TRBJ1-1	CASSFAWTGGTEAFF
TRBV27	TRBJ1-1	CASSYRLQGKWNTEAFF
TRBV19	TRBJ1-1	CASSIRGGTEAFF
TRBV10-2	TRBJ2-4	CASSDPGRQIAKNIQYF
TRBV5-4	TRBJ2-1	CASSSPGLLPGNEQFF